This T cell receptor beta chain was profiled in a study of T cell repertoires in cytomegalovirus infection. With 4 bases removed from V and 7 bases from J, the gap between germline ends came to 11 bases. CDR1 MNHEY and CDR2 SMNVEV come from the germline V gene (reference sequence). The CDR3 covers 14 residues. This clonotype was observed a single time. The antigen remains unidentified. Each CDR3 protein is one row after TCRdb ran MiXCR on the reads. The top ten hold around an eighth of the sample, which has some 940,000 distinct CDR3 sequences, 30% to 40% seen once. This material consisted of cultured CD8+ T cells from PBMCs, taken from culture after CMV antigen stimulation. V usage is TRBV27 and J usage is TRBJ1-6; D perhaps matches TRBD1 (5 bases). The clonotype was recovered from a human donor in good health (CMV status not recorded). Some clones in this sample may be carry-over from other donors' samples. This CDR3 reads CASSSGYENSPLHF. The CDR3, as DNA: TGTGCCAGCAGTTCAGGGTATGAGAATTCACCCCTCCACTTT.